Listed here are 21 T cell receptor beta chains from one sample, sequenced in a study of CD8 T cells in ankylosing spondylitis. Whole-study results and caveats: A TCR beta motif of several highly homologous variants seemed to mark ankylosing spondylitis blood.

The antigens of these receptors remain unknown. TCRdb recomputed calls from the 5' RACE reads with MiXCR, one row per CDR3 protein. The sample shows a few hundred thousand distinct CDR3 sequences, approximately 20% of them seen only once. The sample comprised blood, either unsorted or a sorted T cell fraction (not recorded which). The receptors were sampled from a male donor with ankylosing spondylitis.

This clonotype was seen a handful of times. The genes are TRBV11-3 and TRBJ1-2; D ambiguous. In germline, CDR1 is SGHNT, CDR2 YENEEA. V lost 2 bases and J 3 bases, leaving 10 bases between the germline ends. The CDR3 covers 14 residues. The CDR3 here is CASSLRFTDYGYTF. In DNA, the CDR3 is TGTGCCAGCAGCTTAAGATTCACAGACTATGGCTACACCTTC.

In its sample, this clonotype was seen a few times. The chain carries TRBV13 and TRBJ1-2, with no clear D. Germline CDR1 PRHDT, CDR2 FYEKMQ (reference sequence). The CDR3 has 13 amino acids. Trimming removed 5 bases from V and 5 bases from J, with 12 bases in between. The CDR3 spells CASSPRAVYGYTF. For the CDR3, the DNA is TGTGCCAGCAGCCCCCGGGCAGTTTATGGCTACACCTTC.

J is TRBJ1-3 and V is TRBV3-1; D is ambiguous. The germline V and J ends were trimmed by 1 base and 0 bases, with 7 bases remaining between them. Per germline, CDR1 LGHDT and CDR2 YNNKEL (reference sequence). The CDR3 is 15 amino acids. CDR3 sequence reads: CASSQVAGSGNTIYF. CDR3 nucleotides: TGTGCCAGCAGCCAAGTGGCGGGCTCTGGAAACACCATATATTTT.

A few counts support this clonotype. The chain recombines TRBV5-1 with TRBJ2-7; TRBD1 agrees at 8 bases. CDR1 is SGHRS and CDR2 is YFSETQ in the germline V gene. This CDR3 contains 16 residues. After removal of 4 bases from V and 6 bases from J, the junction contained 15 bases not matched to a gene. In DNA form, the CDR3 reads TGCGCCAGCAGCCCGCAGCGTGACAGGGGATGGGGCGAGCAGTACTTC. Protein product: CASSPQRDRGWGEQYF.

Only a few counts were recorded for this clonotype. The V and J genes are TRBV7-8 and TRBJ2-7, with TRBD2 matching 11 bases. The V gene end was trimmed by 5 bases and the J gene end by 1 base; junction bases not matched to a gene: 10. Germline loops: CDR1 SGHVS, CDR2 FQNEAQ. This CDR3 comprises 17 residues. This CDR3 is CASSGTAGTSGSYEQYF. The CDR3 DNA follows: TGTGCCAGCAGCGGTACTGCCGGGACTAGCGGATCCTACGAGCAGTACTTC.

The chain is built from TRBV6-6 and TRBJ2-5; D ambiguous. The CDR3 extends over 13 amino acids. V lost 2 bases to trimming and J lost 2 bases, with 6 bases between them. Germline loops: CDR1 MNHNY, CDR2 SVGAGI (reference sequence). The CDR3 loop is CASSYDGQETQYF. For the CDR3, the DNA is TGTGCCAGCAGTTACGACGGTCAAGAGACCCAGTACTTC.

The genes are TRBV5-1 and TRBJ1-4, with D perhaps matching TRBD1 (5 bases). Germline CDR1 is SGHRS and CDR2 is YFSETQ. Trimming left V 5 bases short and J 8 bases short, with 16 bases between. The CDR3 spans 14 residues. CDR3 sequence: CASRWAGLKEKLFF. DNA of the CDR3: TGCGCCAGCAGGTGGGCAGGGTTGAAGGAAAAACTGTTTTTT.

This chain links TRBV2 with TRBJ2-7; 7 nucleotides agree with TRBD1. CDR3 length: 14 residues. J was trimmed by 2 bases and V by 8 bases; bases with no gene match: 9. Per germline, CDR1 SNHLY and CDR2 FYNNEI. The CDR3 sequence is CASGFGTVAYEQYF. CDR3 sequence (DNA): TGTGCCAGCGGGTTTGGGACAGTGGCCTACGAGCAGTACTTC.

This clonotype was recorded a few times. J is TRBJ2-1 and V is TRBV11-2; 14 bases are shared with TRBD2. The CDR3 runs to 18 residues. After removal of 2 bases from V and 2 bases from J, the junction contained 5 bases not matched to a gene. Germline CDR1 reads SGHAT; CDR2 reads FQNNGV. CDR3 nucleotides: TGTGCCAGCAGCTTAAGGACTAGCGGGAGGATAACCTACAATGAGCAGTTCTTC. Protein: CASSLRTSGRITYNEQFF.

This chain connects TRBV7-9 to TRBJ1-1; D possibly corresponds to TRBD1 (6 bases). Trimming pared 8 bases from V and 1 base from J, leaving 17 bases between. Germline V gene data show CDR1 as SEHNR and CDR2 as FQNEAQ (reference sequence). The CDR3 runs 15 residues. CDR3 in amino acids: CASSPQGAQNTEAFF. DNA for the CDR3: TGTGCCAGCTCTCCACAGGGCGCACAGAACACTGAAGCTTTCTTT.

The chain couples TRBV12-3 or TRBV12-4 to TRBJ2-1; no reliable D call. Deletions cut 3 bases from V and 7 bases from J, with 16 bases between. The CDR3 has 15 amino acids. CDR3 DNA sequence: TGTGCCAGCAGTTTCCCTGACCCTGGGGTTAATGAGCAGTTCTTC. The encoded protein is CASSFPDPGVNEQFF.

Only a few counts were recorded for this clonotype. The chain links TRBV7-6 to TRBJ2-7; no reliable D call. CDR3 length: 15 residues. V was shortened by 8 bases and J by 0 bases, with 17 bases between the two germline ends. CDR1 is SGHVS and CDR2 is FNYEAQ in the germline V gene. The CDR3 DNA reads TGTGCCAGCGGGTCGCTCCCCGGTTTCTCCTACGAGCAGTACTTC. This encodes CASGSLPGFSYEQYF. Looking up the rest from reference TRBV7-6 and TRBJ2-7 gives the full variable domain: GAGVSQSPRYKVTKRGQDVALRCDPISGHVSLYWYRQALGQGPEFLTYFNYEAQQDKSGLPNDRFSAERPEGSISTLTIQRTEQRDSAMYRCASGSLPGFSYEQYFGPGTRLTVT.

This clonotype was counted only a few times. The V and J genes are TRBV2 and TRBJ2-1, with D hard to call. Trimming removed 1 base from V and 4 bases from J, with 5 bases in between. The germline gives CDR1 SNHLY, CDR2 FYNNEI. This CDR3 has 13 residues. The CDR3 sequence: CASSEGPYNEQFF. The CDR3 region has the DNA TGTGCCAGCAGTGAAGGTCCATACAATGAGCAGTTCTTC.

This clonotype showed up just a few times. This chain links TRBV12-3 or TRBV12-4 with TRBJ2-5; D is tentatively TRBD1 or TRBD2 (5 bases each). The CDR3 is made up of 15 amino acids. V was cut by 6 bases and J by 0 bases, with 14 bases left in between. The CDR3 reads CASSPDEGYQETQYF. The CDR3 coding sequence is TGTGCCAGCAGCCCCGATGAGGGGTACCAAGAGACCCAGTACTTC.

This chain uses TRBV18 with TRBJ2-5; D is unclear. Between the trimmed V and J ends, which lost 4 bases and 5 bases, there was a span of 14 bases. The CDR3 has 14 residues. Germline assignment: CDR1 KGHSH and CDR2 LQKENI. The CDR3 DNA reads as TGTGCCAGCTCACAAACCCATAGAGAGGAGACCCAGTACTTC. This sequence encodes CASSQTHREETQYF.

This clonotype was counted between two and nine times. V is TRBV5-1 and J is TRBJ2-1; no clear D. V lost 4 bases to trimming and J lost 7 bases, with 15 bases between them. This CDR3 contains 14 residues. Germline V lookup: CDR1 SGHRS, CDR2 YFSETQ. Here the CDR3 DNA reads TGCGCCAGCAGCGTCCGGGTATCTCGAAATGAGCAGTTCTTC. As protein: CASSVRVSRNEQFF.

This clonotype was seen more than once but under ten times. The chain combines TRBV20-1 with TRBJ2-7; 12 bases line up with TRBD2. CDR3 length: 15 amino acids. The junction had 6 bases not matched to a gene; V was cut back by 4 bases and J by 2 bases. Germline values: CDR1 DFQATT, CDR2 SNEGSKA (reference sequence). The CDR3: CSANRLAGAAYEQYF. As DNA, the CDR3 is TGCAGTGCTAATCGACTAGCGGGAGCAGCCTACGAGCAGTACTTC.

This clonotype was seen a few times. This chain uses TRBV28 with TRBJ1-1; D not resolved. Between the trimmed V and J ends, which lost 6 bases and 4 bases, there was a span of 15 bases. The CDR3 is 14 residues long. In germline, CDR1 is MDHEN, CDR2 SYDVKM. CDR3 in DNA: TGTGCCAGCAGCAATTTGTGGGGAGCCACTGAAGCTTTCTTT. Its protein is CASSNLWGATEAFF.

This CDR3 reads CASRATRTNTEAFF. The CDR3 DNA follows: TGTGCCAGCAGGGCAACACGGACGAACACTGAAGCTTTCTTT. J is TRBJ1-1 and V is TRBV2, with D hard to call. Trimming took 6 bases from V and 1 from J, leaving 12 bases between them. In germline, CDR1 is SNHLY, CDR2 FYNNEI. The CDR3 is made up of 14 amino acids.

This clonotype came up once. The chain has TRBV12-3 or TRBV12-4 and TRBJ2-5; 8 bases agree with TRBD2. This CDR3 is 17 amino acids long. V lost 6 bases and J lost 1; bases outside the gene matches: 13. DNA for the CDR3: TGTGCCAGCAGCTCCAAGCGGGAGACGTTCTTCCAAGAGACCCAGTACTTC. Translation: CASSSKRETFFQETQYF.

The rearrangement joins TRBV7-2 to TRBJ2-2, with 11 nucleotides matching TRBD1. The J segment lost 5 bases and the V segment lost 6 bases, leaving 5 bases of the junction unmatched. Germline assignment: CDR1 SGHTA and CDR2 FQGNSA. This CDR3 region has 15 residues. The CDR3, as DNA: TGTGCCAGCAGTCGGACAGGGGGCGGAACCGGGGAGCTGTTTTTT. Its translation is CASSRTGGGTGELFF.